This T cell receptor (beta chain) originates from a study of blood T cell repertoires in COVID-19. The CDR3 totals 16 residues. V was clipped by 4 bases and J by 7 bases; unmatched bases: 11. From germline, CDR1 is SGHRS and CDR2 YFSETQ. Libraries were prepared by immunoSEQ multiplex PCR; TCRdb keeps only in-frame clonotypes and omits some of them. The data contain 110,000 or so clones, roughly 85% of them seen just once; the ten biggest clones take up about 6.1%. J is TRBJ2-1 and V is TRBV5-1; 10 positions match TRBD2. The clonotype was recovered from a woman aged 55-75 years with COVID-19, enrolled during active disease. The sequenced material came from peripheral blood. The chain's CDR3 is CASSPGTSVHHNEQFF. The CDR3 DNA is TGCGCCAGCAGCCCCGGGACTAGCGTTCATCATAATGAGCAGTTCTTC.